One sample yielded the 17 T cell receptor beta chains listed below, sequenced in a study of blood T cell repertoires in COVID-19. Clones were sequenced by immunoSEQ multiplex PCR, and TCRdb holds only the in-frame ones, with some missing. The repertoire holds 71,000 or so clones, with about 80% as singletons. The source material was peripheral blood. These receptor sequences come from a man in his 70s with acute or convalescent COVID-19.

The chain carries TRBV4-1 and TRBJ2-3; 7 positions match TRBD2. Germline V gene sequence: CDR1 MGHRA, CDR2 YSYEKL. V was pared by 1 base and J by 4 bases, with 8 bases of the junction left unmatched. The CDR3 consists of 16 residues. The CDR3 DNA reads TGCGCCAGCAGCCAAGTCGACGGGAGGAGCGCAGATACGCAGTATTTT. This sequence encodes CASSQVDGRSADTQYF.

The V and J genes are TRBV2 and TRBJ1-1; D remains unclear. Trimming removed 4 bases from V and 0 bases from J, with 9 bases in between. Germline V gene sequence: CDR1 SNHLY, CDR2 FYNNEI. There are 14 residues in the CDR3. The CDR3 DNA follows: TGTGCCAGCAGTGTGGCAGGATTGAACACTGAAGCTTTCTTT. Its protein is CASSVAGLNTEAFF. Drawing the rest from reference TRBV2 and TRBJ1-1, the complete variable domain is EPEVTQTPSHQVTQMGQEVILRCVPISNHLYFYWYRQILGQKVEFLVSFYNNEISEKSEIFDDQFSVERPDGSNFTLKIRSTKLEDSAMYFCASSVAGLNTEAFFGQGTRLTVV.

The CDR3 protein is CASSRLATYQETQYF. As DNA, the CDR3 is TGTGCCAGCAGCAGACTAGCGACGTACCAAGAGACCCAGTACTTC. The chain combines TRBV5-4 with TRBJ2-5; 8 bases line up with TRBD2. Per the germline V gene, CDR1 is SGHNT and CDR2 is YYREEE (reference sequence). Germline trimming cut 4 bases from V and 0 bases from J; bases unmatched to any gene: 5. This CDR3 region has 15 residues. Full variable domain (missing parts from reference TRBV5-4 and TRBJ2-5): ETGVTQSPTHLIKTRGQQVTLRCSSQSGHNTVSWYQQALGQGPQFIFQYYREEENGRGNFPPRFSGLQFPNYSSELNVNALELDDSALYLCASSRLATYQETQYFGPGTRLLVL.

The rearrangement joins TRBV10-3 to TRBJ2-1; weak D call: TRBD1 (5 bases). Germline lookup yields CDR1 ENHRY and CDR2 SYGVKD. With 3 bases removed from V and 2 bases from J, the gap between germline ends came to 11 bases. The CDR3 sequence is 15 residues long. CDR3 DNA: TGTGCCATCAGTGATTCGACAGATCCCTACAATGAGCAGTTCTTC. Protein: CAISDSTDPYNEQFF.

The chain is built from TRBV9 and TRBJ1-2; no clear D gene. The germline gives CDR1 SGDLS, CDR2 YYNGEE. Trimming shortened V by 0 bases and J by 6 bases, and 9 bases separated the two germline ends. This CDR3 is 13 amino acids long. The CDR3 bases are TGTGCCAGCAGCGTAGACCTAAACGATGGCTACACCTTC. Translated: CASSVDLNDGYTF.

The J gene is TRBJ1-1, the V gene TRBV19, with TRBD1 matching 7 bases. Trimming cost V 6 bases and J 4 bases; bases outside gene matches: 11. The germline V gene encodes CDR1 LNHDA and CDR2 SQIVND (reference sequence). This CDR3 is built from 15 residues. The CDR3 coding sequence is TGTGCCAGTAGACCACCGGGACAGTATGGCACTGAAGCTTTCTTT. Protein: CASRPPGQYGTEAFF.

The V call is TRBV3-1 (or the pseudogene TRBV3-2), the J call TRBJ1-2; D might be TRBD1 (6 bases). The CDR3 is 19 residues long. V was cut by 1 base and J by 5 bases, with 26 bases left in between. In germline, CDR1 is LGHDT, CDR2 YNNKEL (reference sequence). This CDR3 reads CASSQVSERYDRRMYGYTF. In DNA form, the CDR3 reads TGTGCCAGCAGCCAAGTTTCAGAGAGATACGACAGGAGAATGTATGGCTACACCTTC.

V gene TRBV29-1 combines with J gene TRBJ1-3; D is possibly TRBD1 (6 bases). The CDR3 runs 13 residues. CDR1 is SQVTM and CDR2 is ANQGSEA in the germline V gene. Between the trimmed V and J ends, which lost 4 bases and 3 bases, there was a span of 10 bases. The CDR3 spells CSVAPGDGNTIYF. CDR3 bases: TGCAGCGTTGCCCCAGGGGATGGAAACACCATATATTTT.

This chain connects TRBV27 to TRBJ1-1, with D unclear. The germline gives CDR1 MNHEY, CDR2 SMNVEV (reference sequence). Deletions cut 6 bases from V and 0 bases from J, with 11 bases between. The CDR3 is 14 amino acids. The CDR3 sequence: CASSQTIMNTEAFF. DNA of the CDR3: TGTGCCAGCAGCCAGACAATAATGAACACTGAAGCTTTCTTT.

This sequence joins TRBV28 and TRBJ2-7; TRBD1 is a possible D gene (6 bases). V dropped 6 bases and J dropped 6 bases, with 27 bases sitting between them. This CDR3 has 17 amino acids. The germline V gene has CDR1 MDHEN and CDR2 SYDVKM. The DNA of the CDR3 is TGTGCCAGCAGCCCAATCCTACAGGGTACTTTGGCGCGCGAGCAGTACTTC. Protein sequence: CASSPILQGTLAREQYF.

The J gene is TRBJ2-3, the V gene TRBV11-2; TRBD2 is a possible D gene (6 bases). CDR3 length equals 16 residues. The ends were cut back, 6 bases at V and 6 bases at J, with 22 bases in the middle. Germline CDR1 SGHAT, CDR2 FQNNGV. The CDR3 nucleotides read TGTGCCAGCAGTTATGGGGGTTGGGGGACTTGGGATACGCAGTATTTT. It is translated as CASSYGGWGTWDTQYF.

The genes are TRBV5-4 and TRBJ2-1; 10 nucleotides align to TRBD2. The V gene end was trimmed by 4 bases and the J gene end by 3 bases; junction bases not matched to a gene: 16. Germline CDR1 and CDR2: SGHNT and YYREEE (reference sequence). The CDR3 length is 19 residues. CDR3 amino acids: CASSTPGSSGRRNYNEQFF. As DNA, the CDR3 is TGTGCCAGCAGCACCCCCGGTAGTAGCGGGAGGCGGAACTACAATGAGCAGTTCTTC.

The genes are TRBV11-1 and TRBJ1-2; possible D gene TRBD1, 5 bases. Germline V gives CDR1 SGHAT, CDR2 FQDESV (reference sequence). The CDR3 loop spans 14 amino acids. Trimming stripped 5 bases from V and 8 bases from J, with 18 bases between. The CDR3 DNA follows: TGTGCCAGCAGCCCAGGCGTAGGGGAGGAAGGCTACACCTTC. It encodes CASSPGVGEEGYTF.

The chain recombines TRBV5-1 with TRBJ2-7, with D tentatively TRBD2 (6 bases). The ends were cut back, 4 bases at V and 3 bases at J, with 23 bases in the middle. CDR3 size: 17 residues. The V gene's germline CDR1 is SGHRS and CDR2 YFSETQ. The CDR3 reads CASSRNPSGEAGYEQYF. For the CDR3, the DNA is TGCGCCAGCAGCCGGAACCCTTCGGGGGAGGCTGGCTACGAGCAGTACTTC.

This clone was seen once. The same CDR3 arises from other DNA sequences in this sample as well. The chain is built from TRBV7-8 and TRBJ2-1; no firm D call. This CDR3 comprises 14 residues. Deletions cut 1 base from V and 4 bases from J, with 8 bases between. Per germline, CDR1 SGHVS and CDR2 FQNEAQ. CDR3 nucleotides: TGTGCCAGCAGCTTAGAAACGGGTTACAATGAGCAGTTCTTC. This gives the protein CASSLETGYNEQFF.

The chain recombines TRBV6-5 with TRBJ2-7, with 7 positions matching TRBD1. The CDR3 extends over 13 amino acids. Germline CDR1 and CDR2: MNHEY and SVGAGI. Trimming took 6 bases from V and 9 from J; bases not matched to a gene: 11. CDR3 nucleotide sequence: TGTGCCAGCAGCACCGGGACAGAACTTAGGCAGTACTTC. Translation gives CASSTGTELRQYF.

This chain uses TRBV7-8 with TRBJ2-5, with D perhaps TRBD1 (6 bases). CDR3 length: 14 amino acids. V lost 6 bases and J lost 2, with 13 bases in between. CDR1 and CDR2 (germline): SGHVS, FQNEAQ. CDR3 region: CASSLLRGQETQYF. CDR3 sequence (DNA): TGTGCCAGCAGTCTCTTGAGGGGGCAAGAGACCCAGTACTTC.